A single sample gave rise to the 31 T cell receptor beta chains below, sequenced in a study of early T cells in non-severe SARS-CoV-2 infection listed by TCRdb under 2021. Library method: 5' RACE. Data came from a NextSeq 500. The public sequencing data were trimmed at Q25 with fastp and processed into clonotypes with MiXCR by TCRdb, which kept only in-frame beta chains. Rows matching on CDR3 protein sequence are summarized as one entry with the most common DNA and genes. Recorded for this sample are 70,000 to 75,000 distinct CDR3 sequences; roughly 15% of them occurred a single time. Around 15% of the sample comes from the top ten. Material: whole blood. The receptors come from an adult who was a healthcare worker with PCR-confirmed SARS-CoV-2 infection or an uninfected control (not recorded which).

This clonotype occurred a few times. The rearrangement links TRBV25-1 to TRBJ2-7, with no clear D. The CDR3 spans 15 residues. CDR1 is MGHDK and CDR2 is SYGVNS in the germline V gene. V lost 4 bases to trimming and J lost 0 bases, with 13 bases between them. Here the CDR3 reads CASSGYKTSSYEQYF. In nucleotides, the CDR3 is TGTGCCAGCAGTGGGTACAAGACAAGCTCCTACGAGCAGTACTTC.

This clonotype came up a few times. V gene TRBV6-5 combines with J gene TRBJ1-1; 7 bases are a match to TRBD1. This CDR3 is built from 12 residues. The germline V gene has CDR1 MNHEY and CDR2 SVGAGI. The junction had 6 bases not matched to a gene; V was cut back by 6 bases and J by 8 bases. This CDR3 reads CASSRGRGEAFF. CDR3 sequence (DNA): TGTGCCAGCAGCCGCGGCAGGGGGGAAGCTTTCTTT.

The chain employs TRBV15 and TRBJ2-7; D call uncertain. The CDR3 runs to 13 residues. The V and J ends lost 3 bases and 4 bases respectively, with 10 bases between them. Germline CDR1 is LNHNV and CDR2 is YYDKDF (reference sequence). The CDR3 region is CATSSGPPYEQYF. CDR3 in DNA: TGTGCCACCAGCAGTGGACCTCCTTACGAGCAGTACTTC.

This clonotype was seen ten or more times. The V call is TRBV18, the J call TRBJ1-5; 7 nucleotides line up with TRBD1. The germline V gene encodes CDR1 KGHSH and CDR2 LQKENI. Trimming cost V 3 bases and J 3 bases; bases outside gene matches: 2. The length of the CDR3 is 14 residues. The chain's CDR3 is CASSPGQTNQPQHF. DNA of the CDR3: TGTGCCAGCTCACCGGGACAGACCAATCAGCCCCAGCATTTT.

J is TRBJ1-2 and V is TRBV14; D remains unclear. In germline, CDR1 is SGHDN, CDR2 FVKESK. Trimming took 2 bases from V and 0 from J, leaving 4 bases between them. This CDR3 comprises 13 residues. The CDR3 sequence: CASSQQTNYGYTF. CDR3 in DNA: TGTGCCAGCAGCCAACAGACTAACTATGGCTACACCTTC.

This clonotype appeared a few times. The rearrangement uses TRBV21-1 and TRBJ2-6; TRBD1, the table's D call, was not compared with the DNA. TRBV21-1 is reported as a pseudogene. The CDR3 consists of 19 residues. This CDR3 is CASSKAAGTGSSGANVLTF. The CDR3 DNA is TGTGCCAGCAGCAAAGCCGCTGGGACAGGGTCCTCTGGGGCCAACGTCCTGACTTTC.

This chain connects TRBV28 to TRBJ2-1, with 8 bases lining up with TRBD1. The V gene's germline CDR1 is MDHEN and CDR2 SYDVKM. V trimming: 4 bases; J trimming: 0 bases; junction bases outside the gene matches: 2. The CDR3 is made up of 15 amino acids. In DNA form, the CDR3 reads TGTGCCAGCAGTTGGACAGGGCACTCCTACAATGAGCAGTTCTTC. Encoded protein: CASSWTGHSYNEQFF.

This clonotype was counted at least ten times. This rearrangement joins TRBV12-3 or TRBV12-4 to TRBJ2-1; D is unresolved. Trimming left V 3 bases short and J 8 bases short, with 11 bases between. This CDR3 has 13 residues. DNA of the CDR3: TGTGCCAGCAGTTTTAGGTCTTCAGATGAGCAGTTCTTC. Amino acid sequence: CASSFRSSDEQFF.

This clonotype was counted many times. Written as DNA, the CDR3 is TGTGCCAGCGGAGTCGGCAATCAGCCCCAGCATTTT. It specifies CASGVGNQPQHF. The chain uses TRBV28 and TRBJ1-5; no reliable D call. The CDR3 contains 12 residues. Trimming cost V 8 bases and J 2 bases, with 7 bases left between them. Germline lookup yields CDR1 MDHEN and CDR2 SYDVKM.

The chain has TRBV29-1 and TRBJ1-2; D not certain. Trimming took 7 bases from V and 8 from J, leaving 17 bases between them. Germline values: CDR1 SQVTM, CDR2 ANQGSEA. The CDR3 consists of 12 residues. CDR3 nucleotide sequence: TGCAGCGCTTGGTATAGGCCGGGCGGCTACACCTTC. It yields the protein CSAWYRPGGYTF.

This chain connects TRBV20-1 to TRBJ2-1; 8 nucleotides align to TRBD1. The CDR3 has 15 residues. V trimming: 7 bases; J trimming: 4 bases; junction bases outside the gene matches: 12. The germline V gene encodes CDR1 DFQATT and CDR2 SNEGSKA (reference sequence). The CDR3 bases are TGCAGTGTATCCCCCGGAACAGGGGGGTACAATGAGCAGTTCTTC. Translation: CSVSPGTGGYNEQFF.

This clonotype was counted only a few times. The V and J genes are TRBV4-2 and TRBJ1-4, with a possible D match to TRBD1 (6 bases). V was pared by 2 bases and J by 7 bases, with 14 bases between. Germline lookup yields CDR1 LGHNA and CDR2 YNFKEQ. The CDR3 has 15 amino acids. CDR3 nucleotides: TGTGCCAGCAGCCAACTGGGGGCGCGAGGTGAAAAACTGTTTTTT. Protein product: CASSQLGARGEKLFF.

The V call is TRBV9, the J call TRBJ2-2, with 7 bases fitting TRBD2. The CDR3 sequence is 15 residues long. Germline CDR1 and CDR2: SGDLS and YYNGEE. Trimming cost V 2 bases and J 4 bases; bases outside gene matches: 5. CDR3 region: CASSVGSSGTGELFF. The CDR3 DNA reads TGTGCCAGCAGCGTTGGTTCTAGCGGCACCGGGGAGCTGTTTTTT. The variable domain in full, completed from reference TRBV9 and TRBJ2-2, reads DSGVTQTPKHLITATGQRVTLRCSPRSGDLSVYWYQQSLDQGLQFLIQYYNGEERAKGNILERFSAQQFPDLHSELNLSSLELGDSALYFCASSVGSSGTGELFFGEGSRLTVL.

There are a few counts of this clonotype. The rearrangement joins TRBV28 to TRBJ2-3, with 12 positions matching TRBD1. The CDR3 sequence is 18 residues long. Germline CDR1 reads MDHEN; CDR2 reads SYDVKM. V lost 8 bases, J lost 5 bases, and 17 bases stayed unmatched. The CDR3 loop reads CASFSDPPGQGARDTQYF. The DNA for the CDR3 is TGTGCCAGCTTTTCCGACCCTCCGGGACAGGGGGCGCGAGATACGCAGTATTTT.

This chain links TRBV11-2 with TRBJ2-5, with D perhaps matching TRBD1 (6 bases). V was cut by 3 bases and J by 5 bases, with 19 bases left in between. The CDR3 is 16 amino acids. CDR1 SGHAT and CDR2 FQNNGV come from the germline V gene. CDR3 sequence: CASSFPQGNGGETQYF. In DNA, the CDR3 is TGTGCCAGCAGCTTCCCCCAGGGGAACGGTGGCGAGACCCAGTACTTC.

This clonotype occurred many times. V gene TRBV27 combines with J gene TRBJ2-2; TRBD1 agrees at 7 bases. CDR3 size: 16 residues. Germline V lookup: CDR1 MNHEY, CDR2 SMNVEV (reference sequence). J lost 2 bases, V lost 3 bases, and 6 bases had no gene match. The CDR3: CASSFWTGGNTGELFF. DNA of the CDR3: TGTGCCAGCAGTTTTTGGACAGGCGGCAACACCGGGGAGCTGTTTTTT.

Worth noting for this clonotype: Its ends do not fully match the called genes, so a read error is possible. The chain joins TRBV7-2 to TRBJ1-2; D possibly corresponds to TRBD1 (5 bases). This CDR3 has 14 residues. The germline V gene has CDR1 SGHTA and CDR2 FQGNSA. The CDR3 here is CASSLSAGQYLPAF. The CDR3 bases are TGTGCCAGCAGCTTATCGGCAGGGCAGTATCTTCCGGCCTTC.

The V and J genes are TRBV3-2 and TRBJ2-4; no DNA check was done on the table's D call, TRBD1. TRBV3-2 is designated a pseudogene. The CDR3 is made up of 16 amino acids. The CDR3 protein is CASSQAFWANRNIQYF. In nucleotides, the CDR3 is TGTGCCAGCAGCCAAGCTTTTTGGGCGAACAGAAACATTCAGTACTTC.

The rearrangement uses TRBV6-2 or TRBV6-3 and TRBJ2-7; D not certain. Germline lookup yields CDR1 MNHEY and CDR2 SVGEGT. The CDR3 contains 11 residues. V lost 6 bases, J lost 5 bases, and 8 bases lay in between. DNA of the CDR3: TGTGCCAGCAGCCGACGAAACGAGCAGTACTTC. Protein sequence: CASSRRNEQYF.

A word on this clonotype: A clone one base away is much larger, so this may be a read error. The chain joins TRBV19 to TRBJ1-1; TRBD1 might be the D (6 bases). This CDR3 comprises 13 residues. In germline, CDR1 is LNHDA, CDR2 SQIVND (reference sequence). The CDR3 loop is CVSGTQRNTEAFF. The CDR3 bases are TGTGTCAGTGGGACACAGAGGAACACTGAAGCCTTCTTT.

The rearrangement links TRBV12-3 or TRBV12-4 to TRBJ2-2; D gene ambiguous. V lost 3 bases and J 7 bases, leaving 12 bases between the germline ends. The length of the CDR3 is 14 residues. As DNA, the CDR3 is TGTGCCAGCAGTTTTTCGCTTGGCCGCGGGGAGCTGTTTTTT. Protein sequence: CASSFSLGRGELFF.

The rearrangement uses TRBV9 and TRBJ2-2, with unresolved D. Germline V gives CDR1 SGDLS, CDR2 YYNGEE. The CDR3 is made up of 15 amino acids. Trimming took 4 bases from V and 0 from J, leaving 10 bases between them. CDR3 loop: CASSSRISNTGELFF. In DNA, the CDR3 is TGTGCCAGCAGCTCCAGAATCTCGAACACCGGGGAGCTGTTTTTT.

The V call is TRBV18, the J call TRBJ1-1; D is uncertain. Trimming took 2 bases from V and 0 from J, leaving 10 bases between them. CDR1 KGHSH and CDR2 LQKENI come from the germline V gene. The CDR3 contains 15 residues. CDR3 nucleotides: TGTGCCAGCTCACCATCGAGGGTCTTGAACACTGAAGCTTTCTTT. This gives the protein CASSPSRVLNTEAFF.

The chain joins TRBV20-1 to TRBJ2-5, with 10 bases matching TRBD2. Trimming at V came to 3 bases and at J to 3 bases, leaving 7 bases not matched to a gene. This CDR3 is 15 amino acids long. The germline gives CDR1 DFQATT, CDR2 SNEGSKA (reference sequence). CDR3 loop: CSASYSGGAEETQYF. The CDR3 nucleotides are TGCAGTGCTAGTTACAGCGGGGGGGCGGAAGAGACCCAGTACTTC.

This chain uses TRBV20-1 with TRBJ2-1; D possibly matches TRBD1 or TRBD2 (5 bases each). This CDR3 region has 12 residues. Trimming removed 0 bases from V and 8 bases from J, with 8 bases in between. Germline assignment: CDR1 DFQATT and CDR2 SNEGSKA (reference sequence). The CDR3 reads CSAREGEHEQFF. CDR3 DNA sequence: TGCAGTGCTAGAGAGGGGGAACATGAGCAGTTCTTC.

This chain connects TRBV9 to TRBJ2-7, with TRBD1 matching 9 bases. This CDR3 is built from 14 residues. Germline V gives CDR1 SGDLS, CDR2 YYNGEE. Unmatched junction bases numbered 7, after V lost 4 bases and J lost 5 bases. In DNA form, the CDR3 reads TGTGCCAGCAGCTTAGGCACAGGGGGCGACGAGCAGTACTTC. This gives the protein CASSLGTGGDEQYF.

The chain carries TRBV7-2 and TRBJ2-4; TRBD2 matches at 14 bases. Trimming cost V 1 base and J 5 bases; bases outside gene matches: 4. This CDR3 comprises 17 residues. Germline-derived CDR1 and CDR2 are SGHTA and FQGNSA. CDR3 nucleotides: TGTGCCAGCAGCTTAGGAGGACTAGCGGGGGGCCAAAACATTCAGTACTTC. It is translated as CASSLGGLAGGQNIQYF.

This clonotype was found many times. The rearrangement links TRBV27 to TRBJ1-6, with TRBD1 identical over 7 bases. Looked up from germline, CDR1 is MNHEY and CDR2 is SMNVEV (reference sequence). The ends lost 6 bases at V and 6 bases at J; junction bases unmatched: 5. This CDR3 region has 14 residues. CDR3 sequence: CASRFGTANSPLHF. The CDR3 DNA sequence: TGTGCCAGCAGATTCGGGACAGCTAATTCACCCCTCCACTTT.

This clonotype was recorded at least ten times. This chain joins TRBV2 and TRBJ2-2; D gene uncertain. Germline loops: CDR1 SNHLY, CDR2 FYNNEI. CDR3 size: 14 residues. The V end was cut by 5 bases, the J end by 8 bases, with 15 bases between. The CDR3 DNA reads as TGTGCCAGCAGTCCCATCGGGTCGACGGGGGAGCTGTTTTTT. As protein: CASSPIGSTGELFF.

Many counts were recorded for this clonotype. The V call is TRBV20-1, the J call TRBJ2-5; tentatively, D is TRBD2 (5 bases). The CDR3 totals 14 residues. V was cut by 5 bases and J by 4 bases, with 17 bases left in between. Germline values: CDR1 DFQATT, CDR2 SNEGSKA (reference sequence). CDR3 sequence: CSAAIPGSGETQYF. The CDR3 nucleotides are TGCAGTGCTGCCATTCCGGGGAGTGGAGAGACCCAGTACTTC.

This clonotype appeared many times. The chain has TRBV6-6 and TRBJ2-7, with 7 bases aligning to TRBD1. Trimming at V came to 6 bases and at J to 7 bases, leaving 6 bases not matched to a gene. Germline V gene data show CDR1 as MNHNY and CDR2 as SVGAGI (reference sequence). The CDR3 is 12 amino acids. The CDR3 DNA reads TGTGCCAGCAGACCCGGACAGGAAGAGCAGTACTTC. The encoded protein is CASRPGQEEQYF.